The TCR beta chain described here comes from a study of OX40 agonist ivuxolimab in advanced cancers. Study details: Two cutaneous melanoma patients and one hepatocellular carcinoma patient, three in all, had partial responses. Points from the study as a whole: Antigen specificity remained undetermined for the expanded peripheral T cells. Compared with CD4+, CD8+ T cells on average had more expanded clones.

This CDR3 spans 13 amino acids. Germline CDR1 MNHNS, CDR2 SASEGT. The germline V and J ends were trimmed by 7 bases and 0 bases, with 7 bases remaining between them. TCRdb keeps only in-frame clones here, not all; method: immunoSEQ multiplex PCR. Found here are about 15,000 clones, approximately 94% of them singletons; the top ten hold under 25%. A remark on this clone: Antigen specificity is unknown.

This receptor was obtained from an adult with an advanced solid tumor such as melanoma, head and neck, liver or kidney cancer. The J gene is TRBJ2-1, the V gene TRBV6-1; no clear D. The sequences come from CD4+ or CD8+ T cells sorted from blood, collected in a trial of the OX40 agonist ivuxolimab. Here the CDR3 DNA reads TGTGCCAGCACGACAACCTCCTACAATGAGCAGTTCTTC. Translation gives CASTTTSYNEQFF.